This T cell receptor beta chain was sequenced in a study of cytotoxic CD8 clonotypes in ibrutinib-treated CLL. Remarks on this clone: Its specificity is not known.

Sequencing sought depths of 1 in 200,000 to 1 in 1 million T cells. Sequencing used immunoSEQ multiplex PCR; TCRdb keeps in-frame clones, though not all of them. The sample lists some 130,000 clones; approximately 85% were seen once. Findings of the study overall: Treatment saw public clonotypes, which were uncommon, either contract or stay stable.

Per germline, CDR1 LNHDA and CDR2 SQIVND (reference sequence). The CDR3 consists of 17 residues. Trimming stripped 3 bases from V and 1 base from J, with 18 bases between. This specimen consisted of PBMCs, obtained after 24 months of ibrutinib treatment. This receptor was obtained from a human donor with chronic lymphocytic leukemia. The chain couples TRBV19 to TRBJ1-1; TRBD1 might be the D (6 bases). CDR3 region: CASSIFSNRARNTEAFF. The CDR3 region has the DNA TGTGCCAGTAGTATTTTCTCGAACAGGGCTCGGAACACTGAAGCTTTCTTT.